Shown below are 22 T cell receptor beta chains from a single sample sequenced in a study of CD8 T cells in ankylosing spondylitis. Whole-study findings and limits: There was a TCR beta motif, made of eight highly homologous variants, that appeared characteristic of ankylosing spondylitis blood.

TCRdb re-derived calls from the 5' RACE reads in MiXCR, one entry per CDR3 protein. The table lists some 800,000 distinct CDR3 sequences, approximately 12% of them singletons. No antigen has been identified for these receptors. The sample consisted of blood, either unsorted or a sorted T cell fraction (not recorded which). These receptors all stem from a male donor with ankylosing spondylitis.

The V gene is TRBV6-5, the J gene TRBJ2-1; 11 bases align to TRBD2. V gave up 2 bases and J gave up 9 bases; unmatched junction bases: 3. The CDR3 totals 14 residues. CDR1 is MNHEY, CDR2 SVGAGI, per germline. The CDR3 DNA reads TGTGCCAGCAGTTACCTAGCGGGGGGCGGTGAGCAGTTCTTC. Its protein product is CASSYLAGGGEQFF.

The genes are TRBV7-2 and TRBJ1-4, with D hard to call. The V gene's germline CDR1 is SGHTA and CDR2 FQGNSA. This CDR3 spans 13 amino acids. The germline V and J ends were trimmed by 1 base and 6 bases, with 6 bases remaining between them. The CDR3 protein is CASSLVGHEKLFF. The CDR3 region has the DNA TGTGCCAGCAGCTTAGTTGGGCATGAAAAACTGTTTTTT.

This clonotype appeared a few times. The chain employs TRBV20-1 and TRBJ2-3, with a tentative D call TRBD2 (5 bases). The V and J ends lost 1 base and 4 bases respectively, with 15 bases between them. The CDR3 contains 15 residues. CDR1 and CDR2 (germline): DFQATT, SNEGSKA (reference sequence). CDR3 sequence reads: CSARVGGSGPDTQYF. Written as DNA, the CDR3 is TGCAGTGCTAGAGTAGGTGGGAGTGGCCCAGATACGCAGTATTTT.

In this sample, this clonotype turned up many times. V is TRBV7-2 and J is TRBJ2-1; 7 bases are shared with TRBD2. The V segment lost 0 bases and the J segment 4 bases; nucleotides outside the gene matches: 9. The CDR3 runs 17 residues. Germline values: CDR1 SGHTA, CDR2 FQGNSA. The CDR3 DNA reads TGTGCCAGCAGCTTAGCGCTATGGGGGAGGGGTTACAATGAGCAGTTCTTC. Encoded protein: CASSLALWGRGYNEQFF.

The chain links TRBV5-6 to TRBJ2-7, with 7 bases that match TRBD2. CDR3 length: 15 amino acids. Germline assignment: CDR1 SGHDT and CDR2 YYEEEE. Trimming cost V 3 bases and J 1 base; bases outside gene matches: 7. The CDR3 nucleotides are TGTGCCAGCAGCTGGGGGGGGGAGTTTTCCTACGAGCAGTACTTC. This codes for CASSWGGEFSYEQYF.

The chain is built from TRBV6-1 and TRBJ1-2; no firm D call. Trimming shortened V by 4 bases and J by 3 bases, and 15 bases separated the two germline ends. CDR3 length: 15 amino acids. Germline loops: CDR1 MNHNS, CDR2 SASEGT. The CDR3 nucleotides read TGTGCCAGCAGTGCTAGGGCCCCTGTTGACTATGGCTACACCTTC. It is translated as CASSARAPVDYGYTF.

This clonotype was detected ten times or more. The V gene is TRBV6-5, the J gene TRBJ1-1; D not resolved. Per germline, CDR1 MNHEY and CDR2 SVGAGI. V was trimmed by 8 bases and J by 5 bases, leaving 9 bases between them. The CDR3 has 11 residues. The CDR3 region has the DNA TGTGCCAGCCGAACATCGACTGAAGCTTTCTTT. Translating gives CASRTSTEAFF.

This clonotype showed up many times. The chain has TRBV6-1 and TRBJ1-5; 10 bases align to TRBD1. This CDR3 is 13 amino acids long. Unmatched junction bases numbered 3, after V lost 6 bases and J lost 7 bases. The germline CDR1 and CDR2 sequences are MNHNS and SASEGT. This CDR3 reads CASSWTGGQPQHF. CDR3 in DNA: TGTGCCAGCAGCTGGACAGGGGGACAGCCCCAGCATTTT.

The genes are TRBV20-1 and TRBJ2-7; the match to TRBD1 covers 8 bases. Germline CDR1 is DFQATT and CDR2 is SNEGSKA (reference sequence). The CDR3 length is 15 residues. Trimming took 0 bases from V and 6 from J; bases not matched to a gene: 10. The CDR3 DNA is TGCAGTGCTAGAGACGCCGGGACAGGAGAAGGCGAGCAGTACTTC. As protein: CSARDAGTGEGEQYF.

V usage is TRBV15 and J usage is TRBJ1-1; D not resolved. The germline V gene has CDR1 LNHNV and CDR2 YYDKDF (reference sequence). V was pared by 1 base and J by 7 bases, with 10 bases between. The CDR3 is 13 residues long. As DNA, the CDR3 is TGTGCCACCAGCAGAGTAGGATGGGGTGAAGCTTTCTTT. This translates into CATSRVGWGEAFF.

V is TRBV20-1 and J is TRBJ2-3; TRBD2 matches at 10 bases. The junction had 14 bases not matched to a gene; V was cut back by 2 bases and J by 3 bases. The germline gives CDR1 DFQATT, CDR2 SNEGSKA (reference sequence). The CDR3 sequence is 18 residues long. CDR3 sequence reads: CSARPGLGLAGGTDTQYF. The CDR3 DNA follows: TGCAGTGCTAGACCCGGACTGGGGTTAGCGGGGGGTACAGATACGCAGTATTTT.

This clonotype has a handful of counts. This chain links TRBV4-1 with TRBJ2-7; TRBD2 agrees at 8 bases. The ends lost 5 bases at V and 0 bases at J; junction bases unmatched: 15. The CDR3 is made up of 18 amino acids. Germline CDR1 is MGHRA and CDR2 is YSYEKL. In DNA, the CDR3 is TGCGCCAGCAGCTATTTGCCGCTTAGCGGGATAGACTCCTACGAGCAGTACTTC. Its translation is CASSYLPLSGIDSYEQYF.

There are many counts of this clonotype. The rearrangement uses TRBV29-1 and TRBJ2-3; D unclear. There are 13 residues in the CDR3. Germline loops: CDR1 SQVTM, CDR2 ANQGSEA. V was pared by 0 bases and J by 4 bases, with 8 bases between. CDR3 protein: CSVEDSPPDTQYF. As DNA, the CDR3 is TGCAGCGTTGAAGATTCGCCACCAGATACGCAGTATTTT.

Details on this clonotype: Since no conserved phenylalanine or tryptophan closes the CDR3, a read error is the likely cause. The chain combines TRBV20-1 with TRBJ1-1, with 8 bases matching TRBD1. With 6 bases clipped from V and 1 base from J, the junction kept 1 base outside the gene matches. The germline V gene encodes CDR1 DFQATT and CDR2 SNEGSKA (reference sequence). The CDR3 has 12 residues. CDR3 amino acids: CSATGGNTEAFI. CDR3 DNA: TGCAGTGCCACAGGGGGGAACACTGAAGCTTTCATT.

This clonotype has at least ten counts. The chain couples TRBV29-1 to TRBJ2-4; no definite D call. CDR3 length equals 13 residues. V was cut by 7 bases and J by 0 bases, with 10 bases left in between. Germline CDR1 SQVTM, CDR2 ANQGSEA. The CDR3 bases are TGCAGCGCCTCGGACGGAGCCAAAAACATTCAGTACTTC. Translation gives CSASDGAKNIQYF.

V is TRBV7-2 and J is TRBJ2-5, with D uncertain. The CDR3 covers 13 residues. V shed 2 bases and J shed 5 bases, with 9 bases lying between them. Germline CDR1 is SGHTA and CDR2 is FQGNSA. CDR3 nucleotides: TGTGCCAGCAGCTTATTCGAGGTGGAGACCCAGTACTTC. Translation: CASSLFEVETQYF.

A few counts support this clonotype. The CDR3 nucleotides read TGTGCCAGCAGCTTAGACCCGGTATACAATGAGCAGTTCTTC. It yields the protein CASSLDPVYNEQFF. This chain joins TRBV11-2 and TRBJ2-1; D unclear. The CDR3 loop spans 14 amino acids. Trimming cost V 0 bases and J 4 bases, with 7 bases left between them. Germline CDR1 and CDR2: SGHAT and FQNNGV.

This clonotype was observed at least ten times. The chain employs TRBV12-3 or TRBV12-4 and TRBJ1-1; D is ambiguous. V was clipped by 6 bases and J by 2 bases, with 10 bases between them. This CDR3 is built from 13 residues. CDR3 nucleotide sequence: TGTGCCAGCAGACCTCAAGCTAACACTGAAGCTTTCTTT. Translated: CASRPQANTEAFF.

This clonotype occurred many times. CDR3 loop: CASSPIMGGRDQPQHF. CDR3 nucleotides: TGTGCCAGCAGTCCCATAATGGGGGGACGAGATCAGCCCCAGCATTTT. The rearrangement uses TRBV12-3 or TRBV12-4 and TRBJ1-5; weak D call: TRBD1 (5 bases). This CDR3 comprises 16 residues. V lost 5 bases to trimming and J lost 5 bases, with 19 bases between them.

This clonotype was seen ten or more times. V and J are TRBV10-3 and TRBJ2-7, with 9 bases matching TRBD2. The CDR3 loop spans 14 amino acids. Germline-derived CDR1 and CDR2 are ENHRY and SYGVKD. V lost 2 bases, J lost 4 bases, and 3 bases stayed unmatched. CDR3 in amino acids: CAISEEREVYEQYF. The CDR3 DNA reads TGTGCCATCAGTGAGGAGCGGGAGGTGTACGAGCAGTACTTC.

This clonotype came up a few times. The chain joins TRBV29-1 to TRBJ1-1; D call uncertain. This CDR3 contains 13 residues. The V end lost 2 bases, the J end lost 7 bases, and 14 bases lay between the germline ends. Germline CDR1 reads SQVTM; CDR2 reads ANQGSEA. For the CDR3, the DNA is TGCAGCGTTGAAAAGGGTATAACCGGTGAAGCTTTCTTT. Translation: CSVEKGITGEAFF.

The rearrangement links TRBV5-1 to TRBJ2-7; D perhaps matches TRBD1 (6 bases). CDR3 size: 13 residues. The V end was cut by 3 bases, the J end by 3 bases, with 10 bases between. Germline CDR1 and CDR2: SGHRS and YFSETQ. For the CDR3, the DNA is TGCGCCAGCAGCTCAGGACAGTTCTACGAGCAGTACTTC. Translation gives CASSSGQFYEQYF. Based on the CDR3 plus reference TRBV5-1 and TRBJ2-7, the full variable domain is KAGVTQTPRYLIKTRGQQVTLSCSPISGHRSVSWYQQTPGQGLQFLFEYFSETQRNKGNFPGRFSGRQFSNSRSEMNVSTLELGDSALYLCASSSGQFYEQYFGPGTRLTVT.